These T cell receptor beta chains were read from a single sample in a study of shared clonotypes between healthy human individuals. Clones were sequenced by immunoSEQ multiplex PCR, and TCRdb holds only the in-frame ones, with some missing. Of some 2.4 million clones listed, 93% are singletons. Sequencing was carried out using naive CD4+ T cells from PBMCs. These receptors all stem from a man aged 18 to 30 in good health. Some clones in this sample may be carry-over from other donors' samples. Both conserved end residues are part of each CDR3. The D gene is left open where the match is weak. Clone size, where shown, is once, few, many, or a class for clones that have expanded.

j_call,d_call,clone_size,v_call,cdr3_aa,cdr3_nt
TRBJ2-2,.,.,TRBV27,CASSFSRYGGELFF,TGTGCCAGCAGTTTTTCGCGGTATGGCGGGGAGCTGTTTTTT
TRBJ2-3,.,.,TRBV2,CASSEWTTTDTQYF,TGTGCCAGCAGTGAATGGACAACCACAGATACGCAGTATTTT
TRBJ1-1,.,.,TRBV6-5,CASSYTGGGLNTEAFF,TGTGCCAGCAGTTACACCGGAGGGGGATTGAACACTGAAGCTTTCTTT
TRBJ1-1,.,.,TRBV5-1,CASSPRAPENTEAFF,TGCGCCAGCAGTCCCAGGGCTCCGGAGAACACTGAAGCTTTCTTT
TRBJ2-3,TRBD2,.,TRBV9,CASSVLTTSGSTDTQYF,TGTGCCAGCAGCGTCCTGACCACTAGCGGAAGCACAGATACGCAGTATTTT
TRBJ2-5,.,.,TRBV2,CASSGPGRGQETQYF,TGTGCCAGCAGTGGGCCCGGGCGCGGCCAAGAGACCCAGTACTTC
TRBJ2-1,TRBD1,.,TRBV5-6,CASSQGAGHYNEQFF,TGTGCCAGCAGCCAGGGGGCAGGTCACTACAATGAGCAGTTCTTC
TRBJ1-5,.,.,TRBV28,CAIGGGSNQPQHF,TGTGCCATAGGCGGCGGGAGCAATCAGCCCCAGCATTTT
TRBJ2-7,.,.,TRBV13,CASSPQGLSYEQYF,TGTGCCAGCAGCCCGCAGGGACTGAGCTACGAGCAGTACTTC
TRBJ1-1,TRBD1,.,TRBV7-2,CASSPQGADTEAFF,TGTGCCAGCAGCCCACAGGGGGCCGACACTGAAGCTTTCTTT
TRBJ2-1,TRBD2,.,TRBV2,CAKTTSGTTYNEQFF,TGTGCCAAGACGACTAGCGGGACGACCTACAATGAGCAGTTCTTC
TRBJ2-7,.,.,TRBV7-2,CASSLYRDSLGEQYF,TGTGCCAGCAGCTTGTACAGAGACAGTCTCGGCGAGCAGTACTTC
TRBJ2-6,.,.,TRBV7-3,CASSPGRLSGANVLTF,TGTGCCAGCAGCCCGGGACGGCTCTCTGGGGCCAACGTCCTGACTTTC
TRBJ2-2,TRBD2,.,TRBV5-1,CASSRGGANTGELFF,TGCGCCAGCAGCCGCGGGGGGGCGAACACCGGGGAGCTGTTTTTT
TRBJ1-2,.,.,TRBV28,CASSLRVAIYGYTF,TGTGCCAGCAGTTTACGCGTCGCGATTTATGGCTACACCTTC
TRBJ1-2,TRBD1,.,TRBV7-8,CASSRHRDRVGGYTF,TGTGCCAGCAGCCGCCACCGGGACAGGGTGGGAGGCTACACCTTC
TRBJ1-2,.,.,TRBV28,CASSFDSYGYTF,TGTGCCAGCAGTTTTGACAGTTATGGCTACACCTTC
TRBJ1-1,.,few,TRBV6-4,CASSVDGEGTEAFF,TGTGCCAGCAGTGTCGACGGCGAGGGGACTGAAGCTTTCTTT
TRBJ2-3,TRBD2,.,TRBV5-4,CASSSIAGSTDTQYF,TGTGCCAGCAGCTCCATAGCGGGAAGCACAGATACGCAGTATTTT
TRBJ2-5,TRBD1,.,TRBV11-2,CASTSDRVGEQYF,TGTGCCAGCACCTCGGACAGGGTTGGAGAGCAGTACTTC
TRBJ1-1,.,.,TRBV7-9,CASSVAGALAEAFF,TGTGCCAGCAGCGTTGCAGGAGCTCTCGCTGAAGCTTTCTTT
TRBJ2-4,TRBD2,.,TRBV9,CASSPDRLAGGNIQYF,TGTGCCAGCAGCCCCGATAGACTAGCGGGAGGAAACATTCAGTACTTC
TRBJ2-2,TRBD1,.,TRBV5-1,CASSLVQGAIGELFF,TGCGCCAGCAGCTTGGTTCAGGGGGCGATCGGGGAGCTGTTTTTT
TRBJ2-3,TRBD1,.,TRBV4-2,CASSQDGTGGAGTQYF,TGTGCCAGCAGCCAAGACGGGACAGGGGGCGCGGGTACGCAGTATTTT
TRBJ2-1,TRBD1,once,TRBV7-2,CASSPQGARYNEQFF,TGTGCCAGCAGTCCTCAGGGGGCGAGGTACAATGAGCAGTTCTTC
TRBJ2-2,.,.,TRBV19,CASSIRERLTGELFF,TGTGCCAGTAGTATTCGGGAGCGGCTCACCGGGGAGCTGTTTTTT
TRBJ1-3,.,.,TRBV28,CASSTRDGGNTIYF,TGTGCCAGCAGCACCCGGGACGGCGGAAACACCATATATTTT
TRBJ2-7,TRBD1,.,TRBV29-1,CSVAGQTNYEQYF,TGCAGCGTTGCGGGACAGACCAACTACGAGCAGTACTTC
TRBJ2-1,TRBD2,.,TRBV5-1,CASSSGGTYNEQFF,TGCGCCAGCAGCTCGGGGGGGACCTACAATGAGCAGTTCTTC